The rows below give T cell receptor beta chains drawn from one sample of a study of human T cells and chemical hapten exposure. Using its own MiXCR run on the RACE reads, TCRdb lists one record per CDR3 protein. The repertoire includes about 46,000 distinct CDR3 sequences, about 9.4% of them detected once, and around 14% sits in the top ten. Specimen: whole blood, collected in connection with sensitization to the hapten diphenylcyclopropenone (DPC). Source of these receptors: a woman between 40 and 55 years old with alopecia areata. Some clones in this sample may be carry-over from other donors' samples. Each CDR3 is given without its conserved first and last residue. D genes are given only for firm matches. Only some rows state a clone size, as once, few, many or a class for expanded clones.

CDR3aa: TSSDSSENTEAF
abundance: few
j_gene: TRBJ1-1
v_gene: TRBV6-4
d_gene: -

CDR3aa: SATEQGDEQF
abundance: many
j_gene: TRBJ2-1
v_gene: TRBV20-1
d_gene: -

CDR3aa: SAADRIQETQY
abundance: many
j_gene: TRBJ2-5
v_gene: TRBV29-1
d_gene: -

CDR3aa: ASSKDRADEKLF
abundance: many
j_gene: TRBJ1-4
v_gene: TRBV21-1
d_gene: -

CDR3aa: ASSLDGGSSTDTQY
abundance: few
j_gene: TRBJ2-3
v_gene: TRBV18
d_gene: TRBD2

CDR3aa: ASSSAQRGNTGELF
abundance: few
j_gene: TRBJ2-2
v_gene: TRBV11-1
d_gene: TRBD2

CDR3aa: ASSPGLVRRNEQF
abundance: many
j_gene: TRBJ2-1
v_gene: TRBV7-3
d_gene: TRBD2

CDR3aa: SVKRNTEAF
abundance: -
j_gene: TRBJ1-1
v_gene: TRBV29-1
d_gene: -

CDR3aa: SVGEGTNEQY
abundance: -
j_gene: TRBJ2-7
v_gene: TRBV29-1
d_gene: -

CDR3aa: ASSLDDRVQTQY
abundance: -
j_gene: TRBJ2-5
v_gene: TRBV5-4
d_gene: -

CDR3aa: ASEGQPSGANVLT
abundance: -
j_gene: TRBJ2-6
v_gene: TRBV6-1
d_gene: -

CDR3aa: SASAGGSMNTEAF
abundance: few
j_gene: TRBJ1-1
v_gene: TRBV20-1
d_gene: -

CDR3aa: ATSDSPAPEQF
abundance: -
j_gene: TRBJ2-1
v_gene: TRBV24-1
d_gene: -

CDR3aa: ASSLGATGLIYNEQF
abundance: many
j_gene: TRBJ2-1
v_gene: TRBV5-4
d_gene: TRBD1

CDR3aa: ASSRRGASTDTQY
abundance: many
j_gene: TRBJ2-3
v_gene: TRBV11-2
d_gene: -

CDR3aa: ASSISGGTTDTQY
abundance: medium-sized
j_gene: TRBJ2-3
v_gene: TRBV7-8
d_gene: TRBD2

CDR3aa: ASSGTGGAGANVLT
abundance: many
j_gene: TRBJ2-6
v_gene: TRBV6-2/TRBV6-3
d_gene: TRBD1

CDR3aa: ASSQVFTQETQY
abundance: few
j_gene: TRBJ2-5
v_gene: TRBV4-1
d_gene: -

CDR3aa: ASSPWVSGTQETQY
abundance: many
j_gene: TRBJ2-5
v_gene: TRBV28
d_gene: -

CDR3aa: ASSQATGGFGNTIY
abundance: many
j_gene: TRBJ1-3
v_gene: TRBV4-3
d_gene: TRBD1

CDR3aa: ASSKNGGNEKLF
abundance: -
j_gene: TRBJ1-4
v_gene: TRBV6-5
d_gene: -

CDR3aa: ASSEQRGTYNEQF
abundance: many
j_gene: TRBJ2-1
v_gene: TRBV2
d_gene: TRBD2

CDR3aa: ASSPRRAITEAF
abundance: many
j_gene: TRBJ1-1
v_gene: TRBV3-1
d_gene: -

CDR3aa: ASSLVSGTANIQY
abundance: many
j_gene: TRBJ2-4
v_gene: TRBV7-2
d_gene: TRBD1

CDR3aa: SVRGQSYGYT
abundance: -
j_gene: TRBJ1-2
v_gene: TRBV29-1
d_gene: TRBD1

CDR3aa: ASSENRESYNEQF
abundance: few
j_gene: TRBJ2-1
v_gene: TRBV2
d_gene: -

CDR3aa: ASSLLGLAGGLADTQY
abundance: -
j_gene: TRBJ2-3
v_gene: TRBV5-4
d_gene: TRBD2

CDR3aa: ASSPSGQGSGYT
abundance: many
j_gene: TRBJ1-2
v_gene: TRBV18
d_gene: TRBD1